This is a list of T cell receptor beta chains from one sample in a study of shared clonotypes between healthy human individuals. Generated by immunoSEQ multiplex PCR, the TCRdb table keeps only in-frame clones and is missing some. The sample contains under 2,000,000 clones, around 96% of which appear only once. Sequences were obtained from naive CD8+ T cells sorted from blood. These receptor sequences come from a man between 18 and 35 years old in good health. Each CDR3 is given with its conserved first and last residue. The order of the fields is V gene, D gene, J gene, clone size, CDR3 protein, CDR3 DNA. The D gene is left open where the match is weak. Some rows mark clone size as missing; the rest say once, few, many or name a class of expanded clone.

TRBV4-1	.	TRBJ2-7	.	CASSQASEQYF	TGCGCCAGCAGCCAAGCAAGCGAGCAGTACTTC
TRBV27	TRBD1	TRBJ1-6	once	CASSSGQANSPLHF	TGTGCCAGCAGTTCCGGACAGGCAAACTCACCCCTCCACTTT
TRBV5-5	.	TRBJ1-1	.	CASSLDIGSEAFF	TGTGCCAGCAGCTTGGATATTGGTTCTGAAGCTTTCTTT
TRBV9	TRBD1	TRBJ1-1	.	CASSAGGVGTEAFF	TGTGCCAGCAGCGCAGGGGGGGTTGGCACTGAAGCTTTCTTT
TRBV30	.	TRBJ2-2	.	CAWSVTTSGELFF	TGTGCCTGGAGTGTAACCACTAGCGGGGAGCTGTTTTTT
TRBV2	.	TRBJ2-2	.	CASEGESGTGELFF	TGTGCCAGCGAGGGGGAATCCGGCACCGGGGAGCTGTTTTTT
TRBV4-1	TRBD1	TRBJ1-2	.	CASSSDREVGGYTF	TGCGCCAGCAGTTCCGACAGGGAAGTGGGGGGCTACACCTTC
TRBV4-3	.	TRBJ2-5	.	CASSQDSQETQYF	TGCGCCAGCAGCCAAGACAGCCAAGAGACCCAGTACTTC
TRBV4-3	.	TRBJ1-1	.	CASSQLQGNTEAFF	TGCGCCAGCAGCCAGCTTCAGGGGAACACTGAAGCTTTCTTT
TRBV13	.	TRBJ1-4	.	CASSTGQWGEKLFF	TGTGCCAGCAGCACCGGACAATGGGGTGAAAAACTGTTTTTT
TRBV5-5	.	TRBJ2-7	.	CASSSQGLTYEQYF	TGTGCCAGCAGCTCTCAGGGGCTGACCTACGAGCAGTACTTC
TRBV5-6	TRBD2	TRBJ2-7	.	CASSLDGGAYEQYF	TGTGCCAGCAGCTTGGATGGGGGGGCCTACGAGCAGTACTTC
TRBV5-1	TRBD1	TRBJ1-1	.	CASSSPGTGWNTEAFF	TGCGCCAGCAGCTCCCCCGGGACAGGGTGGAACACTGAAGCTTTCTTT
TRBV30	.	TRBJ2-7	.	CAWSADGYEQYF	TGTGCCTGGAGTGCGGACGGATACGAGCAGTACTTC
TRBV5-6	.	TRBJ2-2	.	CASSLLSSGELFF	TGTGCCAGCAGCTTGTTGAGCAGCGGGGAGCTGTTTTTT
TRBV27	.	TRBJ2-7	.	CASSLIFGYEQYF	TGTGCCAGCAGTTTAATTTTCGGCTACGAGCAGTACTTC
TRBV11-2	.	TRBJ1-4	.	CASSLASRGGANEKLFF	TGTGCCAGCAGCTTAGCCTCCCGGGGAGGAGCTAATGAAAAACTGTTTTTT
TRBV5-6	.	TRBJ2-7	.	CASSPDGYEQYF	TGTGCCAGCAGCCCGGACGGATACGAGCAGTACTTC
TRBV2	.	TRBJ2-3	.	CASSVTVLRTDTQYF	TGTGCCAGCAGTGTAACAGTTTTACGCACAGATACGCAGTATTTT
TRBV4-3	.	TRBJ1-1	.	CASSQDAKPPFF	TGCGCCAGCAGCCAAGATGCCAAGCCCCCTTTCTTT
TRBV27	TRBD1	TRBJ1-2	.	CASSFVRGDYGYTF	TGTGCCAGCAGTTTCGTCAGGGGGGACTATGGCTACACCTTC
TRBV6-5	.	TRBJ2-5	.	CASSPRRAGETQYF	TGTGCCAGCAGTCCCAGGCGTGCAGGCGAGACCCAGTACTTC
TRBV27	.	TRBJ1-3	once	CASSPHGQSSGNTIYF	TGTGCCAGCAGTCCCCACGGACAGTCCTCTGGAAACACCATATATTTT
TRBV7-9	.	TRBJ2-7	.	CASSFGLGYYEQYF	TGTGCCAGCAGCTTCGGGCTTGGATACTACGAGCAGTACTTC
TRBV7-9	.	TRBJ1-2	.	CASSLGPRGDYGYTF	TGTGCCAGCAGCCTTGGACCGAGAGGGGACTATGGCTACACCTTC
TRBV14	.	TRBJ2-7	.	CASSPLGQYNEQYF	TGTGCCAGCAGCCCGTTAGGACAGTACAACGAGCAGTACTTC
TRBV11-1	TRBD2	TRBJ2-7	.	CASSPGLAGVQYEQYF	TGTGCCAGCAGCCCCGGACTAGCGGGGGTGCAATACGAGCAGTACTTC
TRBV7-9	.	TRBJ2-1	.	CASSLDSVGNEQFF	TGTGCCAGCAGCTTAGACTCAGTGGGCAATGAGCAGTTCTTC
TRBV11-1	TRBD2	TRBJ2-7	.	CASSLDSTSGTYEQYF	TGTGCCAGCAGCTTAGATTCGACTAGCGGTACCTACGAGCAGTACTTC
TRBV11-3	.	TRBJ1-2	.	CASSTRRDVLDGYTF	TGTGCCAGCAGCACCCGACGGGACGTTCTTGACGGCTACACCTTC
TRBV10-2	.	TRBJ2-7	.	CASQDTSTTQYF	TGCGCCAGCCAGGACACCTCTACGACGCAGTACTTC
TRBV13	TRBD1	TRBJ2-7	.	CASSWTGTGEQYF	TGTGCCAGCAGCTGGACAGGGACGGGCGAGCAGTACTTC
TRBV4-3	TRBD2	TRBJ2-1	.	CASSQDQIAGAGRNEQFF	TGCGCCAGCAGCCAAGATCAGATAGCGGGAGCGGGGAGGAATGAGCAGTTCTTC
TRBV7-9	.	TRBJ1-2	.	CASSSEGSNGYTF	TGTGCCAGCAGCTCTGAGGGCAGCAATGGCTACACCTTC
TRBV9	.	TRBJ1-1	few	CASSMGPGVTEAFF	TGTGCCAGCAGTATGGGACCGGGAGTGACTGAAGCTTTCTTT
TRBV9	TRBD2	TRBJ2-1	.	CASSVSTSGSERYNEQFF	TGTGCCAGCAGCGTATCAACTAGCGGGAGTGAGAGGTACAATGAGCAGTTCTTC
TRBV2	.	TRBJ2-1	.	CASREMDRFMVF	TGTGCCAGCAGGGAGATGGACCGGTTTATGGTCTTC
TRBV5-6	.	TRBJ2-2	.	CASSFGTDSTGELFF	TGTGCCAGCAGCTTCGGGACTGATTCCACCGGGGAGCTGTTTTTT
TRBV27	TRBD2	TRBJ2-3	.	CASIPLAGGPPDTQYF	TGTGCCAGCATTCCTCTAGCGGGGGGGCCACCAGATACGCAGTATTTT
TRBV29-1	.	TRBJ2-3	.	CSVGSTDTQYF	TGCAGCGTTGGGAGCACAGATACGCAGTATTTT
TRBV30	.	TRBJ1-5	.	CAWSPGANSNQPQHF	TGTGCCTGGTCCCCAGGGGCAAATAGCAATCAGCCCCAGCATTTT
TRBV6-1	.	TRBJ2-3	.	CASSEKSTGRRTDTQYF	TGTGCCAGCAGTGAAAAATCAACAGGGAGGAGGACAGATACGCAGTATTTT
TRBV7-9	.	TRBJ1-4	once	CASSLGTSLVGTNEKLFF	TGTGCCAGCAGCTTAGGGACAAGTTTAGTCGGGACTAATGAAAAACTGTTTTTT
TRBV7-9	.	TRBJ2-3	.	CASSPKGINTDTQYF	TGTGCCAGCAGCCCGAAGGGCATAAACACAGATACGCAGTATTTT
TRBV7-9	.	TRBJ2-7	.	CASSLGGSINEQYF	TGTGCCAGCAGCTTAGGGGGTAGCATCAACGAGCAGTACTTC
TRBV5-1	TRBD2	TRBJ2-5	.	CASSLEDGRSETQYF	TGCGCCAGCAGCTTGGAGGACGGGAGGTCGGAGACCCAGTACTTC
TRBV2	TRBD1	TRBJ2-4	.	CASSDLTGIGDIQYF	TGTGCCAGCAGTGACCTGACAGGGATAGGCGACATTCAGTACTTC
TRBV7-9	TRBD2	TRBJ2-1	.	CASSLGAGDFPLLNEQFF	TGTGCCAGCAGCTTAGGAGCGGGAGATTTCCCGTTACTGAATGAGCAGTTCTTC
TRBV5-1	.	TRBJ2-7	.	CASSIGGALEQYF	TGCGCCAGCAGCATAGGGGGGGCGCTCGAGCAGTACTTC
TRBV4-1	TRBD2	TRBJ2-1	.	CASSHPGTSGYNEQFF	TGCGCCAGCAGCCACCCCGGGACTAGCGGGTACAATGAGCAGTTCTTC
TRBV9	.	TRBJ2-2	.	CASSPRGGELFF	TGTGCCAGCAGCCCAAGAGGAGGGGAGCTGTTTTTT
TRBV30	TRBD2	TRBJ2-1	.	CAWSSGGNEQFF	TGTGCCTGGAGTAGCGGGGGCAATGAGCAGTTCTTC
TRBV5-1	.	TRBJ1-1	.	CASSLERGEAFF	TGCGCCAGCAGCTTGGAGAGGGGTGAAGCTTTCTTT
TRBV28	.	TRBJ1-6	.	CASSQLPSSNSPLHF	TGTGCCAGCAGTCAATTACCGAGTTCCAATTCACCCCTCCACTTT